This T cell receptor (beta chain) was captured by sequencing in a study of OX40 agonist ivuxolimab in advanced cancers. General observations from the study: CD8+ T cells averaged more expanded clones than CD4+. Researchers did not establish what antigens the expanded peripheral T cells target. Blood T cells, both CD4+ and CD8+, expanded clonally by week 6 at 0.1 to 3.0 mg/kg.

Germline CDR1 and CDR2: SGHVS and FQNEAQ. The CDR3 loop spans 12 amino acids. Trimming removed 4 bases from V and 12 bases from J; junction bases left unmatched: 2. Profiling relied on immunoSEQ multiplex PCR, and the TCRdb table lists in-frame clones only, not all of them. The table includes fewer than 70,000 clones, around 90% detected once. Systemic immunosuppression or autoimmune disease history was grounds to exclude patients. Comment on this clone: Its antigen is currently unknown.

J is TRBJ2-7 and V is TRBV7-8; TRBD2 matches at 14 bases. This TCR was recovered from an adult with an advanced solid tumor such as melanoma, head and neck, liver or kidney cancer. The source material was CD4+ or CD8+ T cells sorted from blood, sampled in a trial of the OX40 agonist ivuxolimab. Here the CDR3 DNA reads TGTGCCAGCAGCTCCGGGACTAGCGGGGGGTACTTC. Residues: CASSSGTSGGYF.